These 5 T cell receptor beta chains originate from one sample sequenced in a study of beta chain features in type 1 diabetes. The authors reverse transcribed all of the isolated RNA, so sequencing captured expressed TCRB transcripts. Measured with immunoSEQ multiplex PCR; TCRdb has only the in-frame clones, and not every one. Of about 320,000 clones in the sample, 12% to 15% were seen once. The sample was central memory CD4+ T cells from blood. The receptors were gathered from a man younger than 45 in good health.

V is TRBV6-6 and J is TRBJ2-5; D gene uncertain. Looked up from germline, CDR1 is MNHNY and CDR2 is SVGAGI (reference sequence). Between the trimmed V and J ends, which lost 10 bases and 4 bases, there was a span of 16 bases. CDR3 size: 13 residues. CDR3 protein: CATKKGSGETQYF. As DNA, the CDR3 is TGTGCCACCAAAAAAGGCTCGGGAGAGACCCAGTACTTC.

This clone was recorded a few times. The rearrangement joins TRBV5-8 to TRBJ2-1; 7 positions agree with TRBD2. The V gene end was trimmed by 0 bases and the J gene end by 6 bases; junction bases not matched to a gene: 9. CDR1 is SGHTS and CDR2 is YDEGEE in the germline V gene. The CDR3 contains 16 residues. CDR3 sequence: CASSLATSLFGNEQFF. For the CDR3, the DNA is TGTGCCAGCAGCTTGGCGACTAGCCTTTTCGGCAATGAGCAGTTCTTC. Full variable domain (outside the CDR3, taken from reference TRBV5-8 and TRBJ2-1): EAGVTQSPTHLIKTRGQQATLRCSPISGHTSVYWYQQALGLGLQFLLWYDEGEERNRGNFPPRFSGRQFPNYSSELNVNALELEDSALYLCASSLATSLFGNEQFFGPGTRLTVL.

This clone has only a few counts. The chain is built from TRBV14 and TRBJ1-2; unclear D gene. Germline assignment: CDR1 SGHDN and CDR2 FVKESK. V gave up 6 bases and J gave up 4 bases, with 15 bases separating them. There are 14 residues in the CDR3. The CDR3 sequence is CASRQKDGTYGYTF. The CDR3 DNA reads as TGTGCCAGCAGGCAAAAGGACGGAACCTATGGCTACACCTTC.

The chain recombines TRBV5-8 with TRBJ1-1; D is perhaps TRBD1 (6 bases). Trimming took 4 bases from V and 4 from J, leaving 11 bases between them. CDR1 is SGHTS and CDR2 is YDEGEE in the germline V gene. This CDR3 is 13 amino acids long. CDR3 residues: CASSHTGRTEAFF. CDR3 bases: TGTGCCAGCAGCCATACAGGGCGCACTGAAGCTTTCTTT.

The CDR3 nucleotides are TGTGCCAGCAGTGCGCCGGGACTAGCGGGAGGTGGCGGGGAGCTGTTTTTT. Encoded protein: CASSAPGLAGGGGELFF. The V gene is TRBV5-4, the J gene TRBJ2-2; TRBD2 aligns across 15 bases. V lost 5 bases and J lost 7; bases outside the gene matches: 9. The CDR3 has 17 amino acids. Germline V gene lookup returns CDR1 SGHNT and CDR2 YYREEE (reference sequence).